The 32 T cell receptor beta chains in this list originate from one sample, sequenced in a study of neoadjuvant anti-PD-1 for oral cavity cancer. TCRdb keeps only in-frame clones here, not all; method: immunoSEQ multiplex PCR. The table shows approximately 10,000 clones, with approximately 59% occurring only once. Noted time point: after neoadjuvant nivolumab, at surgical resection. Material: PBMCs, obtained after nivolumab (anti-PD-1) treatment. The origin of the receptors is a person aged 35-80 years with oral cavity squamous cell carcinoma.

The chain recombines TRBV9 with TRBJ2-2, with D maybe TRBD2 (6 bases). The germline V and J ends were trimmed by 5 bases and 3 bases, with 11 bases remaining between them. Germline loops: CDR1 SGDLS, CDR2 YYNGEE. The CDR3 extends over 14 amino acids. The CDR3 nucleotides are TGTGCCAGCAGGGGGCGGGGTGACACCGGGGAGCTGTTTTTT. Translating gives CASRGRGDTGELFF.

V is TRBV10-1 and J is TRBJ2-7; D perhaps matches TRBD1 (5 bases). Trimming pared 2 bases from V and 5 bases from J, leaving 10 bases between. Germline loops: CDR1 WNHNN, CDR2 SYGVQD (reference sequence). The CDR3 has 13 amino acids. The CDR3 coding sequence is TGCGCCAGCAGTGAGGCAGGGAAGGACGAGCAGTACTTC. As protein: CASSEAGKDEQYF.

The V gene is TRBV5-6, the J gene TRBJ2-3, with D perhaps matching TRBD1 (7 bases). The CDR3 consists of 14 residues. CDR1 and CDR2 from the germline V gene are SGHDT and YYEEEE. Trimming removed 2 bases from V and 8 bases from J, with 15 bases in between. DNA of the CDR3: TGTGCCAGCAGCTTAACAGGGGACTTGTTTACGCAGTATTTT. It yields the protein CASSLTGDLFTQYF.

This chain connects TRBV6-1 to TRBJ1-1; D perhaps matches TRBD1 (5 bases). Trimming pared 3 bases from V and 10 bases from J, leaving 12 bases between. The CDR3 loop spans 12 amino acids. Germline assignment: CDR1 MNHNS and CDR2 SASEGT. CDR3 DNA sequence: TGTGCCAGCAGTGACGGGGGTCTTAGAGCTTTCTTT. Translated, it gives CASSDGGLRAFF.

The chain links TRBV6-1 to TRBJ1-4; no firm D call. This CDR3 contains 14 residues. Germline CDR1 and CDR2: MNHNS and SASEGT. V was trimmed by 6 bases and J by 0 bases, leaving 8 bases between them. CDR3 bases: TGTGCCAGCAGAGGTTCTACAACTAATGAAAAACTGTTTTTT. It is translated as CASRGSTTNEKLFF.

J is TRBJ1-2 and V is TRBV29-1, with 8 bases identical to TRBD1. The germline V gene has CDR1 SQVTM and CDR2 ANQGSEA. This CDR3 has 13 residues. J gave up 4 bases and V 3 bases, and 4 bases lay outside the gene matches. CDR3 in amino acids: CSVDLGTGYGYTF. CDR3 in DNA: TGCAGCGTTGATCTAGGGACAGGCTATGGCTACACCTTC.

This clone is judged medium-sized. The gene calls are TRBV6-1 and TRBJ1-4; TRBD1 matches at 7 bases. The CDR3 spans 11 residues. V was clipped by 5 bases and J by 13 bases; unmatched bases: 4. Germline V gene lookup returns CDR1 MNHNS and CDR2 SASEGT. CDR3 protein: CASSQGQILFF. The CDR3 region has the DNA TGTGCCAGCAGTCAGGGACAGATACTGTTTTTT.

The V and J genes are TRBV11-2 and TRBJ2-1; 7 positions agree with TRBD2. There are 14 residues in the CDR3. J was trimmed by 10 bases and V by 2 bases; bases with no gene match: 8. The germline CDR1 and CDR2 sequences are SGHAT and FQNNGV. The CDR3 region has the DNA TGTGCCAGCAGCTTATATGCGGGGGAGCGAGAGCAGTTCTTC. Amino acids: CASSLYAGEREQFF.

The V gene is TRBV6-1, the J gene TRBJ2-2, with D possibly TRBD2 on 5 matching bases. There are 19 residues in the CDR3. The germline CDR1 and CDR2 sequences are MNHNS and SASEGT. Between the trimmed V and J ends, which lost 0 bases and 1 base, there was a span of 18 bases. CDR3 nucleotides: TGTGCCAGCAGTGAAGCGCTTCTAGTGTTAGCGCTGAACACCGGGGAGCTGTTTTTT. Translated, it gives CASSEALLVLALNTGELFF.

CDR3 amino acids: CAWSGRSPGRLFF. The CDR3 coding sequence is TGTGCCTGGAGTGGTCGGTCGCCGGGACGACTGTTTTTT. The chain joins TRBV30 to TRBJ1-4, with D possibly TRBD1 on 5 matching bases. The CDR3 loop spans 13 amino acids. From germline, CDR1 is GTSNPN and CDR2 SVGIG (reference sequence). With 1 base removed from V and 13 bases from J, the gap between germline ends came to 16 bases.

V gene TRBV18 combines with J gene TRBJ2-3, with 8 bases lining up with TRBD1. The CDR3 runs 15 residues. CDR1 is KGHSH and CDR2 is LQKENI in the germline V gene. V lost 3 bases and J lost 6; bases outside the gene matches: 8. This CDR3 reads CASSPDQGAGDTQYF. DNA for the CDR3: TGTGCCAGCTCACCTGATCAGGGGGCGGGGGATACGCAGTATTTT. Variable domain in full (rest from reference TRBV18 and TRBJ2-3): NAGVMQNPRHLVRRRGQEARLRCSPMKGHSHVYWYRQLPEEGLKFMVYLQKENIIDESGMPKERFSAEFPKEGPSILRIQQVVRGDSAAYFCASSPDQGAGDTQYFGPGTRLTVL.

Only a few counts were recorded for this clone. The chain joins TRBV6-6 to TRBJ1-1; D unresolved. CDR3 size: 11 residues. Trimming took off 6 bases at V and 2 bases at J, with 4 bases between the two ends. Germline-derived CDR1 and CDR2 are MNHNY and SVGAGI (reference sequence). CDR3 region: CASSPNTEAFF. The CDR3 DNA follows: TGTGCCAGCAGCCCCAACACTGAAGCTTTCTTT.

The V gene is TRBV2, the J gene TRBJ1-2, with no clear D. The CDR3 is 11 amino acids. The V and J ends lost 3 bases and 4 bases respectively, with 3 bases between them. The germline V gene encodes CDR1 SNHLY and CDR2 FYNNEI. The CDR3 here is CASSDSYGYTF. The CDR3, as DNA: TGTGCCAGCAGTGACTCCTATGGCTACACCTTC.

Only a few counts were recorded for this clone. This chain joins TRBV18 and TRBJ2-5, with D possibly matching TRBD1 (6 bases). Germline V gives CDR1 KGHSH, CDR2 LQKENI. V lost 2 bases, J lost 3 bases, and 16 bases lay in between. The CDR3 runs to 16 residues. This CDR3 is CASSPATGNHEETQYF. In DNA form, the CDR3 reads TGTGCCAGCTCACCAGCGACAGGAAATCATGAAGAGACCCAGTACTTC.

The rearrangement uses TRBV28 and TRBJ2-7; TRBD2 aligns across 13 bases. CDR1 is MDHEN, CDR2 SYDVKM, per germline. V lost 4 bases and J lost 5; bases outside the gene matches: 8. The CDR3 has 16 residues. The CDR3 coding sequence is TGTGCCAGCAGTTCTCCCCGGACTAGCGGGAGAAACGAGCAGTACTTC. As protein: CASSSPRTSGRNEQYF.

J is TRBJ1-5 and V is TRBV27; maybe TRBD1 (5 bases). The CDR3 has 15 amino acids. V was cut by 6 bases and J by 9 bases, with 21 bases left in between. Germline V gene data show CDR1 as MNHEY and CDR2 as SMNVEV (reference sequence). The CDR3 DNA follows: TGTGCCAGCAGCCCCGGGGGAGGGGCATGGGGGCCCCAGCATTTT. This translates into CASSPGGGAWGPQHF.

CDR3 loop: CASSEARGSNQPQHF. The CDR3 DNA follows: TGTGCCAGCAGTGAAGCGAGGGGCAGCAATCAGCCCCAGCATTTT. The chain has TRBV6-1 and TRBJ1-5, with D possibly matching TRBD1 (5 bases). CDR1 MNHNS and CDR2 SASEGT come from the germline V gene. The CDR3 spans 15 residues. V was shortened by 0 bases and J by 1 base, with 7 bases between the two germline ends.

There are a few counts of this clone. The chain uses TRBV19 and TRBJ1-1; 8 bases are shared with TRBD1. Germline CDR1 LNHDA, CDR2 SQIVND (reference sequence). The ends lost 6 bases at V and 1 base at J; junction bases unmatched: 1. The CDR3 spans 13 residues. In nucleotides, the CDR3 is TGTGCCAGTAGAGGGACAGGGAACACTGAAGCTTTCTTT. Translated: CASRGTGNTEAFF.

This clone was observed a few times. This chain uses TRBV5-4 with TRBJ1-5, with D possibly being TRBD1 (5 bases). Germline lookup yields CDR1 SGHNT and CDR2 YYREEE (reference sequence). The V end lost 4 bases, the J end lost 6 bases, and 11 bases lay between the germline ends. The CDR3 runs to 13 residues. The CDR3 reads CASSRDRGQPQHF. CDR3 coding DNA: TGTGCCAGCAGCCGGGACCGGGGTCAGCCCCAGCATTTT.

The rearrangement links TRBV11-2 to TRBJ1-2; TRBD1 is a possible D gene (5 bases). The length of the CDR3 is 17 residues. The V end lost 5 bases, the J end lost 7 bases, and 26 bases lay between the germline ends. CDR1 and CDR2 (germline): SGHAT, FQNNGV. The CDR3 loop is CASSIPLKRGERTGYTF. For the CDR3, the DNA is TGTGCCAGCAGCATCCCACTAAAGCGGGGGGAAAGGACTGGCTACACCTTC.

The chain joins TRBV5-1 to TRBJ2-3, with a weak D call TRBD1 (5 bases). CDR3 size: 15 residues. The V gene lost 4 bases and the J gene lost 0 bases, with 12 bases spanning the gap. Germline V gives CDR1 SGHRS, CDR2 YFSETQ. Here the CDR3 reads CASSQGGLSTDTQYF. The CDR3 nucleotides read TGCGCCAGCAGCCAGGGCGGTCTAAGCACAGATACGCAGTATTTT.

This clone showed up just once. DNA of the CDR3: TGCAGCGTTGAAGGCCAGACTAGGTATGAGCAGTTCTTC. Translated: CSVEGQTRYEQFF. The genes are TRBV29-1 and TRBJ2-1; D might be TRBD2 (6 bases). Per germline, CDR1 SQVTM and CDR2 ANQGSEA. The ends were cut back, 1 base at V and 8 bases at J, with 12 bases in the middle. There are 13 residues in the CDR3.

V usage is TRBV7-2 and J usage is TRBJ2-7; TRBD1 matches 7 bases. The CDR3 has 12 amino acids. V was clipped by 3 bases and J by 6 bases; unmatched bases: 2. Germline V CDR1 and CDR2: SGHTA, FQGNSA. The CDR3 here is CASSFRQGEQYF. The CDR3 DNA follows: TGTGCCAGCAGCTTCCGACAGGGCGAGCAGTACTTC. Full variable domain (outside the CDR3, taken from reference TRBV7-2 and TRBJ2-7): GAGVSQSPSNKVTEKGKDVELRCDPISGHTALYWYRQSLGQGLEFLIYFQGNSAPDKSGLPSDRFSAERTGGSVSTLTIQRTQQEDSAVYLCASSFRQGEQYFGPGTRLTVT.

The gene calls are TRBV9 and TRBJ2-1, with 8 bases identical to TRBD2. This CDR3 comprises 17 residues. V shed 0 bases, J shed 0 bases, and the junction held 5 bases outside the gene matches. Germline CDR1 and CDR2: SGDLS and YYNGEE. CDR3 nucleotides: TGTGCCAGCAGCGTAGCGGGGGGGCGGAGCTCCTACAATGAGCAGTTCTTC. Its protein product is CASSVAGGRSSYNEQFF.

The CDR3 protein is CASSLGDVYEQYF. For the CDR3, the DNA is TGTGCCAGCAGCCTCGGGGACGTCTACGAGCAGTACTTC. V and J are TRBV11-2 and TRBJ2-7, with D perhaps TRBD1 or TRBD2 (5 bases each). The CDR3 length is 13 residues. Germline CDR1 is SGHAT and CDR2 is FQNNGV. V was cut by 5 bases and J by 3 bases, with 11 bases left in between. The full variable domain, its missing parts supplied by reference TRBV11-2 and TRBJ2-7, is EAGVAQSPRYKIIEKRQSVAFWCNPISGHATLYWYQQILGQGPKLLIQFQNNGVVDDSQLPKDRFSAERLKGVDSTLKIQPAKLEDSAVYLCASSLGDVYEQYFGPGTRLTVT.

V gene TRBV5-4 combines with J gene TRBJ2-7; D uncertain. Trimming stripped 0 bases from V and 2 bases from J, with 12 bases between. Germline CDR1 and CDR2: SGHNT and YYREEE (reference sequence). The CDR3 runs 15 residues. CDR3 DNA sequence: TGTGCCAGCAGCTTGGGGACCTTGAGTACCTACGAGCAGTACTTC. Its translation is CASSLGTLSTYEQYF.

In this sample, this clone turned up once. This chain connects TRBV15 to TRBJ2-7, with 8 nucleotides matching TRBD1. CDR1 is LNHNV and CDR2 is YYDKDF in the germline V gene (reference sequence). V was clipped by 3 bases and J by 0 bases; unmatched bases: 7. The CDR3 has 16 amino acids. CDR3 amino acids: CATSRAGGSGSYEQYF. CDR3 DNA sequence: TGTGCCACCAGCAGGGCAGGGGGCTCTGGCTCCTACGAGCAGTACTTC.

This sequence joins TRBV13 and TRBJ1-2, with 9 bases identical to TRBD1. The CDR3 has 15 amino acids. Trimming removed 5 bases from V and 8 bases from J; junction bases left unmatched: 12. Per the germline V gene, CDR1 is PRHDT and CDR2 is FYEKMQ (reference sequence). CDR3 region: CASSQNRGPSRGYTF. As DNA, the CDR3 is TGTGCCAGCAGCCAGAACAGGGGGCCTTCTCGCGGCTACACCTTC.

The sample holds a few counts of this clone. The rearrangement joins TRBV6-5 to TRBJ2-4; D is perhaps TRBD1 (6 bases). Germline CDR1 MNHEY, CDR2 SVGAGI. The V gene lost 0 bases and the J gene lost 8 bases, with 17 bases spanning the gap. The CDR3 sequence is 16 residues long. CDR3 residues: CASSYSAGVGSDIQYF. CDR3 DNA: TGTGCCAGCAGTTACTCCGCAGGGGTGGGGAGTGACATTCAGTACTTC.

CDR3 region: CASSHPPRRNTGELFF. The DNA for the CDR3 is TGCGCCAGCAGCCATCCCCCCAGGCGGAATACCGGGGAGCTGTTTTTT. This rearrangement joins TRBV4-1 to TRBJ2-2, with D unclear. V lost 3 bases, J lost 5 bases, and 16 bases lay in between. The CDR3 is 16 amino acids. Germline V gene data show CDR1 as MGHRA and CDR2 as YSYEKL.

This clone was found a few times. The rearrangement uses TRBV9 and TRBJ2-1; 8 bases fit TRBD2. There are 17 residues in the CDR3. Germline lookup yields CDR1 SGDLS and CDR2 YYNGEE. Unmatched junction bases numbered 16, after V lost 4 bases and J lost 7 bases. The CDR3 DNA follows: TGTGCCAGCAGCCCCGCCCCCGGAGGACTAGCACAGAATGAGCAGTTCTTC. This gives the protein CASSPAPGGLAQNEQFF.

The J gene is TRBJ2-1, the V gene TRBV9, with D possibly matching TRBD2 (6 bases). The V and J ends lost 4 bases and 0 bases respectively, with 17 bases between them. Germline CDR1 and CDR2: SGDLS and YYNGEE. This CDR3 spans 17 amino acids. CDR3 sequence (DNA): TGTGCCAGCAGCCCCCACCCGGAGGGAAGCTCCTACAATGAGCAGTTCTTC. This gives the protein CASSPHPEGSSYNEQFF.